Below, 23 T cell receptor beta chains from the same sample are listed, as sequenced in a study of metastatic and nonmetastatic thyroid tumors. Thyroid surgery had not been preceded by any treatment in any patient. TCRdb reassembled clones from the PCR reads with MiXCR. The table has under 40,000 clones, about 15% seen once. The specimen was blood. All receptors come from a female donor with papillary thyroid cancer or a benign thyroid nodule (not recorded which). Some clones in this sample may be carry-over from other donors' samples.

The chain links TRBV20-1 to TRBJ1-2, with a weak D call TRBD1 (6 bases). The CDR3 length is 14 residues. Trimming took 0 bases from V and 4 from J, leaving 12 bases between them. Germline V gene lookup returns CDR1 DFQATT and CDR2 SNEGSKA (reference sequence). Here the CDR3 DNA reads TGCAGTGCTAGAGAGGGGGGCAGAGGCTATGGCTACACCTTC. Protein product: CSAREGGRGYGYTF.

This clone appeared many times. The genes are TRBV6-2 or TRBV6-3 and TRBJ2-3; TRBD1 is a possible D gene (6 bases). Germline loops: CDR1 MNHEY, CDR2 SVGEGT. Trimming took 11 bases from V and 2 from J, leaving 14 bases between them. This CDR3 has 13 residues. The CDR3 sequence: CAARTVLTDTQYF. The CDR3 DNA is TGTGCCGCCCGGACAGTACTCACAGATACGCAGTATTTT.

A few counts support this clone. The chain employs TRBV2 and TRBJ2-7; TRBD2 is a possible D gene (6 bases). Trimming took off 7 bases at V and 1 base at J, with 14 bases between the two ends. The CDR3 is 14 amino acids. Germline V gene lookup returns CDR1 SNHLY and CDR2 FYNNEI. The CDR3 bases are TGTGCCAGCACCCAATTGGGGGGATCCTACGAGCAGTACTTC. Protein product: CASTQLGGSYEQYF.

This clone has ten or more counts. The chain has TRBV5-1 and TRBJ1-2; the match to TRBD1 covers 8 bases. This CDR3 is 14 amino acids long. The V gene end was trimmed by 2 bases and the J gene end by 7 bases; junction bases not matched to a gene: 7. From germline, CDR1 is SGHRS and CDR2 YFSETQ. CDR3 loop: CASSLLPGQAGYTF. DNA of the CDR3: TGCGCCAGCAGCTTACTCCCGGGACAGGCTGGCTACACCTTC.

The chain combines TRBV5-1 with TRBJ1-2, with TRBD1 matching 7 bases. This CDR3 is 13 amino acids long. V dropped 3 bases and J dropped 10; count of bases not matched to a gene: 9. Germline CDR1 SGHRS, CDR2 YFSETQ. The DNA for the CDR3 is TGCGCCAGCAGCTCGGGACAGTCGATCGACTACACCTTC. This gives the protein CASSSGQSIDYTF. Using reference TRBV5-1 and TRBJ1-2 for the parts outside the CDR3, the full variable domain is KAGVTQTPRYLIKTRGQQVTLSCSPISGHRSVSWYQQTPGQGLQFLFEYFSETQRNKGNFPGRFSGRQFSNSRSEMNVSTLELGDSALYLCASSSGQSIDYTFGSGTRLTVV.

CDR3 loop: CASSEAGIYEQYF. The CDR3 coding sequence is TGTGCCAGCAGTGAAGCGGGCATCTACGAGCAGTACTTC. This rearrangement joins TRBV6-1 to TRBJ2-7; the D is unclear. Germline V CDR1 and CDR2: MNHNS, SASEGT. This CDR3 comprises 13 residues. V was cut by 0 bases and J by 3 bases, with 6 bases left in between.

This clone was picked up many times. V gene TRBV24-1 combines with J gene TRBJ2-1; the match to TRBD1 covers 8 bases. The V gene's germline CDR1 is KGHDR and CDR2 SFDVKD. V shed 9 bases, J shed 7 bases, and the junction held 4 bases outside the gene matches. There are 12 residues in the CDR3. The CDR3 region has the DNA TGTGCCACCCGGGACAGGCTGAATGAGCAGTTCTTC. Translated, it gives CATRDRLNEQFF.

In this sample, this clone turned up many times. The chain combines TRBV9 with TRBJ2-2; D gene unclear. Between the trimmed V and J ends, which lost 4 bases and 4 bases, there was a span of 11 bases. The V gene's germline CDR1 is SGDLS and CDR2 YYNGEE. CDR3 length: 14 amino acids. The CDR3 bases are TGTGCCAGCAGCTCTTCCTTTGGCACCGGGGAGCTGTTTTTT. It translates to CASSSSFGTGELFF. Filled out from reference TRBV9 and TRBJ2-2, the complete variable domain reads DSGVTQTPKHLITATGQRVTLRCSPRSGDLSVYWYQQSLDQGLQFLIQYYNGEERAKGNILERFSAQQFPDLHSELNLSSLELGDSALYFCASSSSFGTGELFFGEGSRLTVL.

The table lists this clone with a few counts. A much larger clonotype is one base distant, so this may be a read error. The chain is built from TRBV19 and TRBJ2-3, with TRBD1 as a possible D gene (6 bases). Germline lookup yields CDR1 LNHDA and CDR2 SQIVND (reference sequence). The CDR3 covers 13 residues. The germline V and J ends were trimmed by 10 bases and 2 bases, with 13 bases remaining between them. The CDR3 nucleotides read TGTGCCACCACTTGGACAGTCACAGATACGCAGTATTTT. Translating it yields CATTWTVTDTQYF.

This clone was seen many times. This chain joins TRBV6-1 and TRBJ1-5; D remains unclear. V shed 5 bases and J shed 1 base, with 9 bases lying between them. From germline, CDR1 is MNHNS and CDR2 SASEGT. The CDR3 spans 14 residues. The CDR3, as DNA: TGTGCCAGCAGTCGCTCCGGGAGCAATCAGCCCCAGCATTTT. It is translated as CASSRSGSNQPQHF.

Ten or more counts support this clone. The J gene is TRBJ2-5, the V gene TRBV7-2, with 9 bases identical to TRBD2. Germline loops: CDR1 SGHTA, CDR2 FQGNSA. Germline trimming cut 1 base from V and 5 bases from J; bases unmatched to any gene: 8. The CDR3 spans 16 residues. The CDR3 region is CASSLGFSGSRETQYF. The CDR3, as DNA: TGTGCCAGCAGCTTAGGTTTTAGCGGGAGCAGGGAGACCCAGTACTTC.

Notes on this clone: An end of the junction differs from the germline gene, which may be a read error. The rearrangement uses TRBV6-1 and TRBJ2-5; 9 bases are a match to TRBD2. Germline V gene data show CDR1 as MNHNS and CDR2 as SASEGT. The CDR3 extends over 14 amino acids. In DNA, the CDR3 is TGTGCCAGCAACTTTAGCGGGGGCGGAGAGACCAAGTACTTC. Its protein is CASNFSGGGETKYF.

In its sample, this clone was seen many times. Being one base from a much bigger clone, this may be a read error. The chain combines TRBV12-3 or TRBV12-4 with TRBJ1-1; D gene uncertain. The CDR3 has 12 residues. The germline V and J ends were trimmed by 8 bases and 11 bases, with 18 bases remaining between them. In DNA, the CDR3 is TGTGCCAGCGGTCCCCGGATCCACGGCGCTTTCTTT. Translating gives CASGPRIHGAFF.

V gene TRBV18 combines with J gene TRBJ2-7; 7 positions match TRBD2. The CDR3 length is 17 residues. After removal of 6 bases from V and 1 base from J, the junction contained 15 bases not matched to a gene. The germline CDR1 and CDR2 sequences are KGHSH and LQKENI. CDR3 protein: CASSPHSGPLSSYEQYF. The CDR3 DNA sequence: TGTGCCAGCTCGCCCCATAGCGGGCCGTTAAGTTCCTACGAGCAGTACTTC.

V and J are TRBV2 and TRBJ2-2; tentatively, D is TRBD2 (6 bases). CDR1 SNHLY and CDR2 FYNNEI come from the germline V gene. The V end lost 5 bases, the J end lost 7 bases, and 14 bases lay between the germline ends. The CDR3 covers 14 residues. CDR3 region: CASSPFVTSGELFF. The DNA of the CDR3 is TGTGCCAGCAGTCCCTTTGTGACTAGCGGGGAGCTGTTTTTT. Variable domain in full (rest from reference TRBV2 and TRBJ2-2): EPEVTQTPSHQVTQMGQEVILRCVPISNHLYFYWYRQILGQKVEFLVSFYNNEISEKSEIFDDQFSVERPDGSNFTLKIRSTKLEDSAMYFCASSPFVTSGELFFGEGSRLTVL.

The J gene is TRBJ2-7, the V gene TRBV19; weak D call: TRBD2 (6 bases). There are 14 residues in the CDR3. CDR1 LNHDA and CDR2 SQIVND come from the germline V gene (reference sequence). Trimming left V 1 base short and J 11 bases short, with 18 bases between. The CDR3 loop reads CASSIAASSGEKYF. In DNA form, the CDR3 reads TGTGCCAGTAGTATAGCAGCTAGCTCGGGAGAGAAGTACTTC.

This clone was detected only a few times. The chain joins TRBV27 to TRBJ2-3, with 8 bases identical to TRBD2. The CDR3 has 16 residues. Germline CDR1 is MNHEY and CDR2 is SMNVEV (reference sequence). The J segment lost 0 bases and the V segment lost 6 bases, leaving 8 bases of the junction unmatched. CDR3 bases: TGTGCCAGCAGCGTAGCCGGGGGGGAGAGCACAGATACGCAGTATTTT. This sequence encodes CASSVAGGESTDTQYF.

This clone was seen ten or more times. This chain uses TRBV28 with TRBJ2-5; D is perhaps TRBD1 (5 bases). Trimming stripped 3 bases from V and 2 bases from J, with 13 bases between. Germline lookup yields CDR1 MDHEN and CDR2 SYDVKM. The CDR3 extends over 15 amino acids. In nucleotides, the CDR3 is TGTGCCAGCAGTTTTAAGGGGCTAGGGCAAGAGACCCAGTACTTC. Its protein product is CASSFKGLGQETQYF. The whole variable domain, remainder taken from reference TRBV28 and TRBJ2-5, is DVKVTQSSRYLVKRTGEKVFLECVQDMDHENMFWYRQDPGLGLRLIYFSYDVKMKEKGDIPEGYSVSREKKERFSLILESASTNQTSMYLCASSFKGLGQETQYFGPGTRLLVL.

V usage is TRBV2 and J usage is TRBJ2-7; TRBD2 might be the D (5 bases). The CDR3 totals 13 residues. Trimming took 4 bases from V and 5 from J, leaving 12 bases between them. CDR1 SNHLY and CDR2 FYNNEI come from the germline V gene. CDR3 in amino acids: CASSVEGLNEQYF. The CDR3 DNA reads as TGTGCCAGCAGTGTCGAGGGTCTCAACGAGCAGTACTTC.

This clone was counted ten times or more. The rearrangement uses TRBV12-5 and TRBJ2-5; 9 bases match TRBD1. V gave up 6 bases and J gave up 4 bases; unmatched junction bases: 3. The CDR3 spans 13 residues. Germline CDR1 LGHNT, CDR2 FRNRAP. The CDR3 loop is CASGQDRGETQYF. CDR3 DNA: TGTGCTAGTGGCCAGGACAGGGGAGAGACCCAGTACTTC.

The genes are TRBV7-2 and TRBJ1-2; no clear D gene. The CDR3 spans 11 residues. Trimming took 5 bases from V and 6 from J, leaving 7 bases between them. Germline-derived CDR1 and CDR2 are SGHTA and FQGNSA. Here the CDR3 reads CASSLLDGYTF. CDR3 coding DNA: TGTGCCAGCAGCCTTCTCGATGGCTACACCTTC.

This chain connects TRBV28 to TRBJ2-7; 7 nucleotides line up with TRBD2. J lost 6 bases, V lost 4 bases, and 9 bases had no gene match. This CDR3 region has 14 residues. Germline assignment: CDR1 MDHEN and CDR2 SYDVKM. The CDR3 region is CASSSALGEGEQYF. Written as DNA, the CDR3 is TGTGCCAGCAGTTCAGCCCTCGGGGAGGGCGAGCAGTACTTC.

The table lists this clone with a few counts. One end of the junction is discordant with germline, which a read error may explain. V is TRBV28 and J is TRBJ1-5, with D unresolved. The CDR3 covers 11 residues. In germline, CDR1 is MDHEN, CDR2 SYDVKM. DNA of the CDR3: TGTGCCAGAGGAGCCTATCAGTCCCAGCATTTT. This translates into CARGAYQSQHF.